This T cell receptor beta chain appears in the sequencing data of a study of somatic mutations in cytotoxic T cells in rheumatoid arthritis (dated by TCRdb to the late 2010s). Some background on the complete study: Some T-cell populations stained with V beta antibodies were sorted by flow on a FACSAria II or Sony SH800 to nearly 100% purity, with sorted V beta1+ cells additionally subjected to TCRB sequencing. To characterize clonality, the study used TCRB deep sequencing while asking whether somatic mutations are carried by expanded CD8+ T-cell clones in newly diagnosed, untreated rheumatoid arthritis. A total of some 62 rheumatoid arthritis patients and 15 to 25 healthy controls underwent TCRB deep sequencing. Median age was essentially the same in the patient group and the control group. On the study overall, not on this receptor specifically: Rheumatoid arthritis patients and age-matched healthy controls did not significantly differ in CD8+ T-cell clonality. In 8 out of 65 patients, more than 20% of CD8+ cells belonged to the largest CD8+ clone, while several identical CD8+ TCRB sequences were shared between blood and synovial fluid. It was unknown which antigens the expanded CD8+ clones targeted, and their absence from virus-specific databases did not exclude viral specificity. In patients, CD8+ clonality rose with age (Spearman r ~ 0.45), which was not the case in healthy controls.

With a median age of approximately 60 years (range roughly 20-80) and approximately 50% female, the healthy controls consisted of 20 blood donors whose buffy coats were used. Flow cytometry confirmed the purity of CD4+ and CD8+ cells that had been isolated by positive magnetic bead selection on an AutoMACS. Peripheral blood mononuclear cells were isolated by Ficoll-Paque PLUS density gradient separation. Using Nucleospin Tissue or Tissue XS kits, DNA was extracted from CD4-enriched, CD8-enriched or PBMC samples, with quantification by a Qubit 2.0 fluorometer. On this clone: Its target antigen remains unknown. Base qualities are not provided; no much larger clone lies one nucleotide away.

TCRB CDR3 sequencing used the immunoSEQ assay on genomic DNA. Processing in the source paper ran as follows. Nothing other than productive TCRB rearrangements was included in the analyses. Clonality was expressed as a Shannon entropy-based productive clonality index, with each clone defined by a unique TCRB CDR3 sequence. To calculate repertoire overlap between two samples, the template counts of each clone were considered relative to each sample's total templates. V-gene usage measured by flow cytometry correlated with TCRB sequencing V-gene usage, with a Spearman r of 0.6 to 0.75. In TCRdb, the immuneACCESS table is reduced to in-frame sequences with V and J assigned. These tables do not hold every clone; where another copy was compared, an unresolved V gene accounts for under half, and the others remain unexplained. The V and J calls and clone size were taken over from that table, and D and trimming were inferred from the DNA. The sample records more than 9,500 clones, around 86% of which are singletons. Clones ranked in the top ten supply around 14% of the sample.

Sample: CD8+ T cells sorted from blood. The receptor's source is a woman aged 55-69 years in good health.

The base sequence is TGTGCCAGCAGCCCGTCGGCGGGGGGGCTGGGCGGGGAGCTGTTTTTT. Translated, this gives CASSPSAGGLGGELFF. The rearranged segments are TRBV7-6 and TRBJ2-2; 9 of the junction bases match TRBD2. Taken from the germline V gene, the CDR1 and CDR2 loops are SGHVS and FNYEAQ. The junction shows trimming of 5 bases on V and 7 bases on J, and the gene matches do not reach 11 bases of it. The CDR3 numbers 16 residues from cysteine through phenylalanine. Of all the DNA, just the CDR3 is kept, 48 bases in frame from base 1.